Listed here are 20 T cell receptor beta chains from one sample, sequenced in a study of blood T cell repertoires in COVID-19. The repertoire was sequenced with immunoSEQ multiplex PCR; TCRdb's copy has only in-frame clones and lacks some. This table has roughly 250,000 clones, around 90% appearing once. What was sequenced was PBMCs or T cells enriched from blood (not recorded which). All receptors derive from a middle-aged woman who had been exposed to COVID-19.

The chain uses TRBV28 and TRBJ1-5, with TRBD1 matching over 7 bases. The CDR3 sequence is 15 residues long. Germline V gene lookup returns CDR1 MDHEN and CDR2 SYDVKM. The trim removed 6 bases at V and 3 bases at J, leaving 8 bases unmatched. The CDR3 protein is CASRTEQGLNQPQHF. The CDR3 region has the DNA TGTGCCAGCAGGACGGAACAGGGGCTCAATCAGCCCCAGCATTTT.

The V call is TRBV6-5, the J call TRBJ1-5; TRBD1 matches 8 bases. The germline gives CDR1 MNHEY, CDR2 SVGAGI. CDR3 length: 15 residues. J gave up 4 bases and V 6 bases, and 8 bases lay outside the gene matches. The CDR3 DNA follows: TGTGCCAGCAGCCCGGGGACAGGCCAAAATCAGCCCCAGCATTTT. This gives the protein CASSPGTGQNQPQHF.

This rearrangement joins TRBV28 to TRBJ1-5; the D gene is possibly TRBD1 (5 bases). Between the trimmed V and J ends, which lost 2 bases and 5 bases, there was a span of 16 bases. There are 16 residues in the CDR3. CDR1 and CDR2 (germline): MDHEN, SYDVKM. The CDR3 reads CASSLLVGRADQPQHF. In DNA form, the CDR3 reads TGTGCCAGCAGTTTACTGGTGGGCAGGGCTGATCAGCCCCAGCATTTT.

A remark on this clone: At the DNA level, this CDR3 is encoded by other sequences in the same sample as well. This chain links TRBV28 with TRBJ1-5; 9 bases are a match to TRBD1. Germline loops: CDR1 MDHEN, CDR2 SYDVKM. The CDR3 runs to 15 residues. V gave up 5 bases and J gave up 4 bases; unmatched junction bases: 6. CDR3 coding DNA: TGTGCCAGCAGTCCGGGACAGGGCATAAATCAGCCCCAGCATTTT. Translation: CASSPGQGINQPQHF. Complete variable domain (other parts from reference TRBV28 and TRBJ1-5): DVKVTQSSRYLVKRTGEKVFLECVQDMDHENMFWYRQDPGLGLRLIYFSYDVKMKEKGDIPEGYSVSREKKERFSLILESASTNQTSMYLCASSPGQGINQPQHFGDGTRLSIL.

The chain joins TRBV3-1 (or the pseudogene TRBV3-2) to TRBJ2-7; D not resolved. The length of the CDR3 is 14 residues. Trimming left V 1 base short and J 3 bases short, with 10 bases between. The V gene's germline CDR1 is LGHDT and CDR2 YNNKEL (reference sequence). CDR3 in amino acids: CASSQGNRDYEQYF. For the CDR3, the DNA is TGTGCCAGCAGCCAAGGAAACAGAGACTACGAGCAGTACTTC.

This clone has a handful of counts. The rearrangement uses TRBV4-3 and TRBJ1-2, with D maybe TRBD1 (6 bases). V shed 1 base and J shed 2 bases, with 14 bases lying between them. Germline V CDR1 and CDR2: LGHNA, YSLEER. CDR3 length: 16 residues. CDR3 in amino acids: CASSQGAGARNYGYTF. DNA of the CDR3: TGCGCCAGCAGCCAAGGGGCAGGGGCCCGAAACTATGGCTACACCTTC.

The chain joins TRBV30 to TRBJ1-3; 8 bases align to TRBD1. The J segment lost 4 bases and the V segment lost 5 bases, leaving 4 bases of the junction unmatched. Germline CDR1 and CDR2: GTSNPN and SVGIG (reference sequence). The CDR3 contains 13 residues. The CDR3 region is CAWFGQGGNTIYF. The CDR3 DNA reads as TGTGCCTGGTTCGGACAGGGCGGAAACACCATATATTTT.

CDR3 nucleotides: TGTGCCAGCAGTTCCCGAGTGGAGGGCTACACCTTC. The encoded protein is CASSSRVEGYTF. The rearrangement joins TRBV6-2 or TRBV6-3 to TRBJ1-2; D remains unclear. This CDR3 has 12 residues. Trimming removed 4 bases at V and 8 bases at J, with 11 bases between. CDR1 and CDR2 from the germline V gene are MNHEY and SVGEGT.

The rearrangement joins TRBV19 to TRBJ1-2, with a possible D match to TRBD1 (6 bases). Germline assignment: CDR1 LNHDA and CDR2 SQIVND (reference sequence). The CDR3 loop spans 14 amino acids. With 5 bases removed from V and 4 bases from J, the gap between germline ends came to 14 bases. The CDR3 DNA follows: TGTGCCAGTAGTGAGGGGGGGCCGTCCTATGGCTACACCTTC. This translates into CASSEGGPSYGYTF.

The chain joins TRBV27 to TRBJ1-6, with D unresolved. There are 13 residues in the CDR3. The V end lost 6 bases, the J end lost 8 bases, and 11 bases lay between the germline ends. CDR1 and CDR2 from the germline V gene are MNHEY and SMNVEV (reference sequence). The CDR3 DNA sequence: TGTGCCAGCAGCTTTGTTTCAGATTCACCCCTCCACTTT. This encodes CASSFVSDSPLHF.

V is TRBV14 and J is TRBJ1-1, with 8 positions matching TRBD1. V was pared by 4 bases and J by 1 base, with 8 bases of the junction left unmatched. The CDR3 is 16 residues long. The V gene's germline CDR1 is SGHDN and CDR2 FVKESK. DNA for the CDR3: TGTGCCAGCAGCCCATGGACAGGGAGAAAGAACACTGAAGCTTTCTTT. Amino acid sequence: CASSPWTGRKNTEAFF.

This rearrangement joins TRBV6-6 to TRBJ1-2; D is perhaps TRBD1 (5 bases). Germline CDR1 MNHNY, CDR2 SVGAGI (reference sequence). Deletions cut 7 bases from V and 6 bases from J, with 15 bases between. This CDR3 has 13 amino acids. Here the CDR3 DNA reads TGTGCCAGCACACGGGACTACCGGGATGGCTACACCTTC. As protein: CASTRDYRDGYTF.

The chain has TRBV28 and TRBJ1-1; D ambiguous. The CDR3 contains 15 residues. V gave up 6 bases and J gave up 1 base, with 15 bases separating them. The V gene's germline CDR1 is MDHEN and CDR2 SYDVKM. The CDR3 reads CASRRLFLSNTEAFF. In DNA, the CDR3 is TGTGCCAGCAGGAGACTATTTCTATCGAACACTGAAGCTTTCTTT. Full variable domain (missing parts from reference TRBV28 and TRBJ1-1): DVKVTQSSRYLVKRTGEKVFLECVQDMDHENMFWYRQDPGLGLRLIYFSYDVKMKEKGDIPEGYSVSREKKERFSLILESASTNQTSMYLCASRRLFLSNTEAFFGQGTRLTVV.

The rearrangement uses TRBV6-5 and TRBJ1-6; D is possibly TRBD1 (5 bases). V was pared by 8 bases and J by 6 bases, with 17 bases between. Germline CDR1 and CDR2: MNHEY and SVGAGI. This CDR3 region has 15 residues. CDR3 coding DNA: TGTGCCAGCGAAGGTAACGACAGATTTAATTCACCCCTCCACTTT. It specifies CASEGNDRFNSPLHF.

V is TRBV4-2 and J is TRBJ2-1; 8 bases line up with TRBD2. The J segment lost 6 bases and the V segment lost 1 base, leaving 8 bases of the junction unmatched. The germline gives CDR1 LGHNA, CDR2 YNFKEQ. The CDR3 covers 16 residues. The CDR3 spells CASSQVSASGPNEQFF. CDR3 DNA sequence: TGTGCCAGCAGCCAAGTTTCGGCTAGCGGGCCCAATGAGCAGTTCTTC.

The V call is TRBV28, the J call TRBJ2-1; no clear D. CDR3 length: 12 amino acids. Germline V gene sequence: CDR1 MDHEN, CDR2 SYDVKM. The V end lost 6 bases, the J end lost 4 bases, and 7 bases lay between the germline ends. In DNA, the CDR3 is TGTGCCAGCAGCTACCAATACAATGAGCAGTTCTTC. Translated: CASSYQYNEQFF.

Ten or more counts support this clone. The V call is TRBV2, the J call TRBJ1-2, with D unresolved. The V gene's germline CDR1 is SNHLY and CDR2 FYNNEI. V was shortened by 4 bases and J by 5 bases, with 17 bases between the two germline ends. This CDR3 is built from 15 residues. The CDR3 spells CASSARTAAGYGYTF. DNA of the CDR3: TGTGCCAGCAGTGCCCGGACCGCCGCGGGGTATGGCTACACCTTC.

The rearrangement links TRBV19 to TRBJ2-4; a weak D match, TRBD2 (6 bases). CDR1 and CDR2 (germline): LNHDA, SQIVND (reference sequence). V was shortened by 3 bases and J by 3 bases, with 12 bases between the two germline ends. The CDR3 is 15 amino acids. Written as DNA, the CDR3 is TGTGCCAGTAGTATCCCCGGGGGAGACAAAAACATTCAGTACTTC. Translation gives CASSIPGGDKNIQYF.

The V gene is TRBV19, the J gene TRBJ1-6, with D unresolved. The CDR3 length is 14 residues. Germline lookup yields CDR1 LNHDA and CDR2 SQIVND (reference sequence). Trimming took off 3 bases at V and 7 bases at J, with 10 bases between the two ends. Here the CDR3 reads CASSILQLNSPLHF. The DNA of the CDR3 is TGTGCCAGTAGTATTTTACAGCTCAATTCACCCCTCCACTTT.

Here the CDR3 DNA reads TGTGCCAGCAGCTTAGTGGAGGGAATTTACAATCAGCCCCAGCATTTT. This gives the protein CASSLVEGIYNQPQHF. This sequence joins TRBV7-2 and TRBJ1-5; D is ambiguous. Germline CDR1 and CDR2: SGHTA and FQGNSA. The CDR3 spans 16 residues. V shed 1 base and J shed 3 bases, with 13 bases lying between them.